Each of the 4 T cell receptor beta chains below was sequenced from the same sample in a study of T cell repertoires in cytomegalovirus infection. Via MiXCR, TCRdb re-called the reads, giving one row per CDR3 protein. This table has approximately 120,000 distinct CDR3 sequences, around 32% appearing once. These receptors' antigens are unknown. The sample consisted of CD8+ T cells from cultured PBMCs, taken from culture after CMV antigen stimulation. The receptors were gathered from a human donor in good health (CMV status not recorded). Some clones in this sample may be carry-over from other donors' samples.

This clonotype was counted a few times. The chain combines TRBV6-5 with TRBJ1-2, with TRBD1 as a possible D gene (5 bases). Germline loops: CDR1 MNHEY, CDR2 SVGAGI. The CDR3 has 13 amino acids. V was pared by 8 bases and J by 3 bases, with 13 bases between. This chain's CDR3 is CASGRGSYYGYTF. The DNA for the CDR3 is TGTGCCAGCGGGCGGGGCAGTTACTATGGCTACACCTTC.

This rearrangement joins TRBV5-6 to TRBJ1-1; D not certain. In germline, CDR1 is SGHDT, CDR2 YYEEEE. The ends were cut back, 3 bases at V and 1 base at J, with 19 bases in the middle. The CDR3 is 17 amino acids. CDR3 region: CASSSAGRDWGNTEAFF. For the CDR3, the DNA is TGTGCCAGCAGCTCCGCCGGGAGGGATTGGGGGAACACTGAAGCTTTCTTT.

In its sample, this clonotype was seen a few times. This rearrangement joins TRBV6-6 to TRBJ2-3, with 9 bases lining up with TRBD2. The ends lost 1 base at V and 2 bases at J; junction bases unmatched: 4. Germline V gene sequence: CDR1 MNHNY, CDR2 SVGAGI (reference sequence). This CDR3 has 16 residues. CDR3 sequence reads: CASSYLAGGTTDTQYF. As DNA, the CDR3 is TGTGCCAGCAGTTACTTGGCGGGGGGGACCACAGATACGCAGTATTTT.

In this sample, this clonotype turned up a few times. The chain combines TRBV7-6 with TRBJ2-3, with TRBD1 identical over 9 bases. This CDR3 comprises 15 residues. CDR1 is SGHVS, CDR2 FNYEAQ, per germline. Trimming cost V 5 bases and J 4 bases; bases outside gene matches: 7. For the CDR3, the DNA is TGTGCCAGCAGCCCGACAGGGGGGAAATCAGATACGCAGTATTTT. Protein sequence: CASSPTGGKSDTQYF.